Below are 9 T cell receptor beta chains sequenced from a single sample in a study of human T cells and chemical hapten exposure. TCRdb re-called the RACE reads through MiXCR, storing one row per CDR3 protein. The sample yields more than 150,000 distinct CDR3 sequences, more than 12% seen once. Time point reported: patch test 1, 2 weeks after DPC sensitization. The treatment is: therapeutic diphenylcyclopropenone sensitization with weekly scalp DPC. The specimen comprised whole blood, sampled in connection with sensitization to the hapten diphenylcyclopropenone (DPC). The receptors shown here come from a woman under 40 with alopecia areata. Some clones in this sample may be carry-over from other donors' samples.

There are many counts of this clonotype. This chain connects TRBV28 to TRBJ2-2; 8 bases are shared with TRBD1. CDR3 length: 16 residues. Per germline, CDR1 MDHEN and CDR2 SYDVKM. J lost 4 bases, V lost 1 base, and 5 bases had no gene match. This CDR3 is CASSLFRGLGTGELFF. CDR3 DNA: TGTGCCAGCAGTTTATTCAGGGGGCTAGGCACCGGGGAGCTGTTTTTT.

V and J are TRBV5-4 and TRBJ2-5, with 10 nucleotides matching TRBD1. The CDR3 has 16 amino acids. Per the germline V gene, CDR1 is SGHNT and CDR2 is YYREEE (reference sequence). V lost 0 bases, J lost 5 bases, and 7 bases stayed unmatched. The CDR3 nucleotides read TGTGCCAGCAGCTTGGCAGGGACAGGGGTTTTGGAGACCCAGTACTTC. Encoded protein: CASSLAGTGVLETQYF.

The table lists this clonotype with a few counts. V gene TRBV13 combines with J gene TRBJ2-6; possibly TRBD1 for D (6 bases). The germline V gene encodes CDR1 PRHDT and CDR2 FYEKMQ (reference sequence). V gave up 5 bases and J gave up 0 bases, with 11 bases separating them. The length of the CDR3 is 16 residues. CDR3 protein: CASSENRASGANVLTF. The CDR3 DNA follows: TGTGCCAGCAGCGAAAACAGGGCCTCTGGGGCCAACGTCCTGACTTTC.

This clonotype was counted many times. For the CDR3, the DNA is TGTGCCAGCAGCTTAGTTTGGGGAGATACGCAGTATTTT. Its protein product is CASSLVWGDTQYF. The V and J genes are TRBV7-6 and TRBJ2-3; D unclear. Trimming removed 1 base at V and 5 bases at J, with 7 bases between. There are 13 residues in the CDR3. Per germline, CDR1 SGHVS and CDR2 FNYEAQ.

This chain joins TRBV29-1 and TRBJ1-2; perhaps TRBD1 as D (5 bases). The V and J ends lost 4 bases and 2 bases respectively, with 11 bases between them. The CDR3 runs 13 residues. Germline V gene data show CDR1 as SQVTM and CDR2 as ANQGSEA. In DNA form, the CDR3 reads TGCAGCGTTGCTCGGGGGGAAAACTATGGCTACACCTTC. This translates into CSVARGENYGYTF.

This chain connects TRBV11-2 to TRBJ2-7, with 8 bases aligning to TRBD2. The junction had 8 bases not matched to a gene; V was cut back by 4 bases and J by 12 bases. Germline V gives CDR1 SGHAT, CDR2 FQNNGV. There are 12 residues in the CDR3. DNA for the CDR3: TGTGCCAGCAGCTACTCCGGACTAGCCCTGTACTTC. It specifies CASSYSGLALYF.

V is TRBV7-2 and J is TRBJ2-7, with TRBD1 as a possible D gene (5 bases). Per the germline V gene, CDR1 is SGHTA and CDR2 is FQGNSA. The CDR3 runs 16 residues. Trimming pared 2 bases from V and 0 bases from J, leaving 14 bases between. The CDR3 spells CASSLRFQGSSYEQYF. CDR3 coding DNA: TGTGCCAGCAGCTTAAGGTTCCAGGGAAGCTCCTACGAGCAGTACTTC.

This clonotype was found a few times. This rearrangement joins TRBV28 to TRBJ2-1; TRBD1 matches at 9 bases. Germline V gene sequence: CDR1 MDHEN, CDR2 SYDVKM. This CDR3 spans 19 amino acids. J gave up 0 bases and V 5 bases, and 14 bases lay outside the gene matches. The CDR3 reads CASSPHRPGTGSSYNEQFF. The CDR3 nucleotides read TGTGCCAGCAGTCCCCATCGTCCCGGGACAGGGAGCTCCTACAATGAGCAGTTCTTC. The variable domain in full, with the rest retrieved from reference TRBV28 and TRBJ2-1, is DVKVTQSSRYLVKRTGEKVFLECVQDMDHENMFWYRQDPGLGLRLIYFSYDVKMKEKGDIPEGYSVSREKKERFSLILESASTNQTSMYLCASSPHRPGTGSSYNEQFFGPGTRLTVL.

The J gene is TRBJ2-1, the V gene TRBV27, with 11 nucleotides matching TRBD2. Unmatched junction bases numbered 14, after V lost 4 bases and J lost 6 bases. Germline V gene lookup returns CDR1 MNHEY and CDR2 SMNVEV (reference sequence). CDR3 length: 18 residues. The CDR3 here is CASSSPRPGTSGRNEQFF. The DNA for the CDR3 is TGTGCCAGCAGTTCGCCTAGACCCGGGACTAGCGGACGCAATGAGCAGTTCTTC.